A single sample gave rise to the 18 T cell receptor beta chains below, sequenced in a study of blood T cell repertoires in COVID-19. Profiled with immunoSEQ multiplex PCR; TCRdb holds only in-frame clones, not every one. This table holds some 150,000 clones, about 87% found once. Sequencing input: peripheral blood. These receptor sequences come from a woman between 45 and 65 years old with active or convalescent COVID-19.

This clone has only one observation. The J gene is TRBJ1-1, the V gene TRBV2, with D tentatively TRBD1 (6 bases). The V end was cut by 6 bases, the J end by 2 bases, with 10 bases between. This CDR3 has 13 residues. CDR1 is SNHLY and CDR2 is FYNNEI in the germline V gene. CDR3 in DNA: TGTGCCAGCAGCAAGGACAGAAACACTGAAGCTTTCTTT. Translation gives CASSKDRNTEAFF.

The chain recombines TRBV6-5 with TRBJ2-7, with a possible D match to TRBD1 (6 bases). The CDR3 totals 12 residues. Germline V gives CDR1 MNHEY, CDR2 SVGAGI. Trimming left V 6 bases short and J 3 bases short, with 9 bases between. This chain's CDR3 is CASSQQGYEQYF. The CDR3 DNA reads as TGTGCCAGCAGCCAACAGGGCTACGAGCAGTACTTC.

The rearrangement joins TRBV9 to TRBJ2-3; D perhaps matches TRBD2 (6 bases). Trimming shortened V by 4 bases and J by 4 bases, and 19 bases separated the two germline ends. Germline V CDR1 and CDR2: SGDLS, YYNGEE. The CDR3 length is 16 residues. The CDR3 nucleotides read TGTGCCAGCAGCCCCCGGGGGATAGTGGGGCCAGATACGCAGTATTTT. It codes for CASSPRGIVGPDTQYF.

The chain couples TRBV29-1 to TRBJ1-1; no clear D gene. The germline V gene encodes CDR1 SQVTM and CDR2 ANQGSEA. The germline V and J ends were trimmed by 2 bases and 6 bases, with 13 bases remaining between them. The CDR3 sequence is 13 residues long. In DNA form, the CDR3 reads TGCAGCGTTGAACAGCCGGGGAGTCCTGAAGCTTTCTTT. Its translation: CSVEQPGSPEAFF.

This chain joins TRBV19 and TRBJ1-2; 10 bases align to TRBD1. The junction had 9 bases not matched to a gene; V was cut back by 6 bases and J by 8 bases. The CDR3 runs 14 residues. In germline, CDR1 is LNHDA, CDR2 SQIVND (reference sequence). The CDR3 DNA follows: TGTGCCAGTAGGTCGGGACAGGGGCCTCGGGGCTACACCTTC. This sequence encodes CASRSGQGPRGYTF.

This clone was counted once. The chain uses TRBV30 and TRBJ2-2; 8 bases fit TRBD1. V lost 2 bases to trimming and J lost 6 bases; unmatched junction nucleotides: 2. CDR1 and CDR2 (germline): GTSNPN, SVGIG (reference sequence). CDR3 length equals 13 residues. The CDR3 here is CAWSIQGAGELFF. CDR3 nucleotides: TGTGCCTGGAGTATACAGGGGGCCGGGGAGCTGTTTTTT.

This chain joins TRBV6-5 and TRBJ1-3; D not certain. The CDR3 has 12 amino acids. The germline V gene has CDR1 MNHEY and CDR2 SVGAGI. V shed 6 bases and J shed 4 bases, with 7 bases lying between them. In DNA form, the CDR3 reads TGTGCCAGCAGGGAGGGAGGAAACACCATATATTTT. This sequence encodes CASREGGNTIYF.

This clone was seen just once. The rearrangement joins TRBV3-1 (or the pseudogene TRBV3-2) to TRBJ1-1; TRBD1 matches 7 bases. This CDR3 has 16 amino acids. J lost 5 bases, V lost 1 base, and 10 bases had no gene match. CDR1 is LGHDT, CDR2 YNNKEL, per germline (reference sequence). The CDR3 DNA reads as TGTGCCAGCAGCCAAGCCGGAACAGGGGTAGGGACTGAAGCTTTCTTT. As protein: CASSQAGTGVGTEAFF.

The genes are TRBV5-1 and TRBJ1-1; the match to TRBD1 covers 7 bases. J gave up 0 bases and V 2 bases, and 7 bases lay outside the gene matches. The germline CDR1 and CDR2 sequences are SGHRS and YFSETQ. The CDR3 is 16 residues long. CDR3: CASSFTGAGMNTEAFF. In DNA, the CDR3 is TGCGCCAGCAGCTTCACAGGGGCTGGTATGAACACTGAAGCTTTCTTT. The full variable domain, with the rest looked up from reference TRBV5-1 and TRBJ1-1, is KAGVTQTPRYLIKTRGQQVTLSCSPISGHRSVSWYQQTPGQGLQFLFEYFSETQRNKGNFPGRFSGRQFSNSRSEMNVSTLELGDSALYLCASSFTGAGMNTEAFFGQGTRLTVV.

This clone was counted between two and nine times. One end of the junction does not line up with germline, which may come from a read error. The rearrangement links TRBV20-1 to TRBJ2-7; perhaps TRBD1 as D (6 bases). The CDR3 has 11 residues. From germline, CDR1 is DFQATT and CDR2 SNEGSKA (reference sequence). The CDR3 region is CSAGTGILAVF. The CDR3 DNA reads TGCAGTGCTGGAACAGGGATCCTAGCCGTTTTC.

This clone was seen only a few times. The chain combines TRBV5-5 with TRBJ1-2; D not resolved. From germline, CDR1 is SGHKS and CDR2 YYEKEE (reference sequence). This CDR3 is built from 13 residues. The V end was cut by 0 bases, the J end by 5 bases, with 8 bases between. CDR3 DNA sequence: TGTGCCAGCAGCTTGGTGGCAGGTTATGGCTACACCTTC. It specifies CASSLVAGYGYTF.

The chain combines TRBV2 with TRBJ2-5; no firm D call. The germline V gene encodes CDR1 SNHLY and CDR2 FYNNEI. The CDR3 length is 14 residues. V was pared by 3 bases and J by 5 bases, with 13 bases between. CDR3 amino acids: CASSEGHPRETQYF. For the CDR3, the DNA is TGTGCCAGCAGTGAGGGCCACCCAAGGGAGACCCAGTACTTC. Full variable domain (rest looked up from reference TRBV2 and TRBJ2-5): EPEVTQTPSHQVTQMGQEVILRCVPISNHLYFYWYRQILGQKVEFLVSFYNNEISEKSEIFDDQFSVERPDGSNFTLKIRSTKLEDSAMYFCASSEGHPRETQYFGPGTRLLVL.

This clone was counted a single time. In DNA, the CDR3 is TGTGCCAGCAGTTTGAGTGGGGGGTCCGGGGAGCTGTTTTTT. This sequence encodes CASSLSGGSGELFF. The chain links TRBV28 to TRBJ2-2, with D tentatively TRBD2 (6 bases). The CDR3 spans 14 residues. CDR1 MDHEN and CDR2 SYDVKM come from the germline V gene. V lost 3 bases and J lost 6, with 11 bases in between.

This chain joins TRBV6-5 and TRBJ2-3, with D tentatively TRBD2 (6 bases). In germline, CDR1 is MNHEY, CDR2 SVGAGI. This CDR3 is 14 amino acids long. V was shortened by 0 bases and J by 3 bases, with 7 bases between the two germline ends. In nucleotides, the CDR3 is TGTGCCAGCAGTTACTCGGGGACTACAGATACGCAGTATTTT. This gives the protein CASSYSGTTDTQYF.

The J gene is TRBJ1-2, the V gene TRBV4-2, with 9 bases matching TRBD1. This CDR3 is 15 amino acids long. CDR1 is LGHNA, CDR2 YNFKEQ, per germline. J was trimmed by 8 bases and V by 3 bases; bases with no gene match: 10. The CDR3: CASSQAWDRVGGYTF. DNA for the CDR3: TGTGCCAGCAGCCAGGCCTGGGACAGGGTGGGCGGCTACACCTTC.

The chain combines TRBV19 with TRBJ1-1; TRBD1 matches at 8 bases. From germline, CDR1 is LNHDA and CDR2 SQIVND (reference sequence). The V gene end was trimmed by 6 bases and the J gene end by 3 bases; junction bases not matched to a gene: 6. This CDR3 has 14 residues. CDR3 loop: CASRKDRADTEAFF. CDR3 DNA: TGTGCCAGTAGGAAGGACAGGGCCGACACTGAAGCTTTCTTT.

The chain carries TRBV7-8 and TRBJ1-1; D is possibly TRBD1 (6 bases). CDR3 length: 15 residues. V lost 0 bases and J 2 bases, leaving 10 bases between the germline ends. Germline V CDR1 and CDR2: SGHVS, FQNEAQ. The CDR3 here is CASSLAEQGNTEAFF. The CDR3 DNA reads TGTGCCAGCAGCTTAGCAGAACAGGGAAACACTGAAGCTTTCTTT.

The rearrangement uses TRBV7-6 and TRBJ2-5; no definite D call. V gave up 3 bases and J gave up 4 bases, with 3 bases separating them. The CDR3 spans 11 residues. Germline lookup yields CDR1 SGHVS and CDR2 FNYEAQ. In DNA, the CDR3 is TGTGCCAGCAGCTTCTCAGAGACCCAGTACTTC. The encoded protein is CASSFSETQYF.